These 17 T cell receptor beta chains were sequenced from one sample in a study of human T cells and chemical hapten exposure. Time point of the sample: patch test 1, 2 weeks after DPC sensitization. Treatment described: therapeutic diphenylcyclopropenone sensitization with weekly scalp DPC. MiXCR, applied by TCRdb to the RACE reads, yields one record per CDR3 protein. Of tens of thousands of distinct CDR3 sequences in the sample, 10% are singletons; the top ten hold around 1.5%. Source: whole blood, taken in connection with sensitization to the hapten diphenylcyclopropenone (DPC). These receptors all come from a woman in her forties or fifties with alopecia areata. Some clones in this sample may be carry-over from other donors' samples.

The chain couples TRBV20-1 to TRBJ2-7, with 10 bases lining up with TRBD2. Germline CDR1 reads DFQATT; CDR2 reads SNEGSKA (reference sequence). The V gene end was trimmed by 2 bases and the J gene end by 7 bases; junction bases not matched to a gene: 8. The CDR3 is made up of 14 amino acids. The CDR3 nucleotides read TGCAGTGCTAGAAGTACTAGCGGGAAAGGAGAGCAGTACTTC. Protein sequence: CSARSTSGKGEQYF.

CDR3 nucleotide sequence: TGTGCCAGCAGTTACCGCGTCCCCTCAGGGAAGGGAAACTATGGCTACACCTTC. Amino acids: CASSYRVPSGKGNYGYTF. The genes are TRBV6-5 and TRBJ1-2, with D possibly matching TRBD1 (5 bases). The ends were cut back, 2 bases at V and 2 bases at J, with 21 bases in the middle. This CDR3 is built from 18 residues. CDR1 and CDR2 (germline): MNHEY, SVGAGI.

A few counts support this clonotype. A junction end diverges from the germline sequence, so it may reflect a read error. The gene calls are TRBV19 and TRBJ2-3, with D perhaps TRBD1 or TRBD2 (5 bases each). Germline V gene data show CDR1 as LNHDA and CDR2 as SQIVND (reference sequence). CDR3 length: 11 amino acids. CDR3 DNA sequence: TGTGCCAGTAGTGGATCATCTACGGGGCTATTT. Translation: CASSGSSTGLF.

The CDR3 bases are TGTGCCAGCATTCCAGCTGGGCTCCCGGTCAATCAGCCCCAGCATTTT. Its translation: CASIPAGLPVNQPQHF. The V call is TRBV28, the J call TRBJ1-5; D not resolved. Germline V gives CDR1 MDHEN, CDR2 SYDVKM. Trimming shortened V by 7 bases and J by 3 bases, and 19 bases separated the two germline ends. This CDR3 contains 16 residues.

CDR3 amino acids: CASSLDRGGRASDNEQFF. Written as DNA, the CDR3 is TGTGCCAGCAGCTTAGATCGAGGGGGGAGGGCCTCTGACAATGAGCAGTTCTTC. The V gene is TRBV11-3, the J gene TRBJ2-1; D might be TRBD2 (7 bases). Germline values: CDR1 SGHNT, CDR2 YENEEA. V lost 0 bases and J lost 5, with 20 bases in between. The CDR3 runs to 18 residues.

This clonotype turned up a few times. The chain is built from TRBV29-1 and TRBJ2-2; no definite D call. V dropped 6 bases and J dropped 3 bases, with 2 bases sitting between them. The germline V gene has CDR1 SQVTM and CDR2 ANQGSEA. This CDR3 has 10 amino acids. Here the CDR3 DNA reads TGCAGCGTGTACACCGGGGAGCTGTTTTTT. Its translation: CSVYTGELFF.

The chain couples TRBV29-1 to TRBJ2-3; D is unresolved. The CDR3 consists of 14 residues. CDR1 and CDR2 from the germline V gene are SQVTM and ANQGSEA. With 2 bases removed from V and 1 base from J, the gap between germline ends came to 10 bases. CDR3 coding DNA: TGCAGCGTTGAAATGGTGCAGGGCACAGATACGCAGTATTTT. Translating gives CSVEMVQGTDTQYF.

The CDR3 spells CAISESSVSTDTQYF. The CDR3 DNA is TGTGCCATCAGTGAGTCGAGCGTTAGCACAGATACGCAGTATTTT. The chain recombines TRBV10-3 with TRBJ2-3; no reliable D call. Per germline, CDR1 ENHRY and CDR2 SYGVKD. V was clipped by 0 bases and J by 0 bases, with 7 bases between them. The CDR3 loop spans 15 amino acids.

This clonotype has at least ten counts. V usage is TRBV18 and J usage is TRBJ1-1; no clear D gene. The V end was cut by 4 bases, the J end by 0 bases, with 15 bases between. Germline loops: CDR1 KGHSH, CDR2 LQKENI. This CDR3 has 16 amino acids. The CDR3 protein is CASSLHPELLNTEAFF. The CDR3 nucleotides read TGTGCCAGCTCACTCCACCCGGAGCTTTTGAACACTGAAGCTTTCTTT.

There are a few counts of this clonotype. The chain carries TRBV7-3 and TRBJ2-5; 12 bases map to TRBD2. The V segment lost 5 bases and the J segment 1 base; nucleotides outside the gene matches: 5. The CDR3 spans 16 residues. From germline, CDR1 is SGHTA and CDR2 FQGTGA. CDR3 region: CASSGGLAGSQETQYF. CDR3 bases: TGTGCCAGCAGCGGAGGACTAGCGGGATCCCAAGAGACCCAGTACTTC.

The chain is built from TRBV6-2 or TRBV6-3 and TRBJ2-4; D is unclear. V was clipped by 7 bases and J by 9 bases, with 13 bases between them. CDR1 is MNHEY, CDR2 SVGEGT, per germline. This CDR3 spans 12 amino acids. The CDR3 DNA follows: TGTGCCAGCATGTCGGGTTGGGGCATTCAGTACTTC. It codes for CASMSGWGIQYF.

In this sample, this clonotype turned up many times. One junction end does not reproduce the germline sequence, and a read error may be involved. The V call is TRBV28, the J call TRBJ1-2; possibly TRBD1 for D (6 bases). The CDR3 covers 12 residues. From germline, CDR1 is MDHEN and CDR2 SYDVKM. CDR3 in amino acids: CATLQGNHGYTF. DNA for the CDR3: TGTGCCACCTTACAGGGTAACCATGGCTACACCTTC.

The V call is TRBV2, the J call TRBJ1-6, with D tentatively TRBD1 (6 bases). There are 15 residues in the CDR3. CDR1 is SNHLY and CDR2 is FYNNEI in the germline V gene. The V end was cut by 2 bases, the J end by 8 bases, with 13 bases between. The CDR3 loop reads CASSEQGTDYSPLHF. In DNA, the CDR3 is TGTGCCAGCAGTGAACAGGGGACTGATTATTCACCCCTCCACTTT.

The chain uses TRBV18 and TRBJ2-3; D perhaps matches TRBD1 (6 bases). Trimming took 6 bases from V and 4 from J, leaving 20 bases between them. Germline loops: CDR1 KGHSH, CDR2 LQKENI. This CDR3 is 16 amino acids long. The CDR3 protein is CASSGQPGTLSDTQYF. DNA for the CDR3: TGTGCCAGCTCCGGTCAACCCGGGACACTTTCAGATACGCAGTATTTT.

The CDR3, as DNA: TGTGCCAGCAGTCTAAGGGTCCGGGCGGCCCATGAAGCTTTCTTT. Translated, it gives CASSLRVRAAHEAFF. This chain links TRBV7-2 with TRBJ1-1; D unresolved. This CDR3 spans 15 amino acids. CDR1 is SGHTA, CDR2 FQGNSA, per germline. The V gene lost 6 bases and the J gene lost 7 bases, with 21 bases spanning the gap.

In this sample, this clonotype turned up a few times. The genes are TRBV3-1 and TRBJ1-2; D is uncertain. CDR3 length: 13 residues. Per the germline V gene, CDR1 is LGHDT and CDR2 is YNNKEL (reference sequence). V was shortened by 0 bases and J by 8 bases, with 10 bases between the two germline ends. The CDR3 bases are TGTGCCAGCAGCCAAGACAGGCTCAGGGGCTACACCTTC. Amino acids: CASSQDRLRGYTF.

V usage is TRBV5-1 and J usage is TRBJ2-1, with 9 bases identical to TRBD2. CDR1 is SGHRS, CDR2 YFSETQ, per germline. The CDR3 has 15 residues. Trimming cost V 1 base and J 5 bases; bases outside gene matches: 4. The CDR3 loop reads CASSLRLAADNEQFF. The CDR3 DNA reads as TGCGCCAGCAGCTTGCGACTAGCGGCAGACAATGAGCAGTTCTTC. Using reference TRBV5-1 and TRBJ2-1 for the parts outside the CDR3, the full variable domain is KAGVTQTPRYLIKTRGQQVTLSCSPISGHRSVSWYQQTPGQGLQFLFEYFSETQRNKGNFPGRFSGRQFSNSRSEMNVSTLELGDSALYLCASSLRLAADNEQFFGPGTRLTVL.